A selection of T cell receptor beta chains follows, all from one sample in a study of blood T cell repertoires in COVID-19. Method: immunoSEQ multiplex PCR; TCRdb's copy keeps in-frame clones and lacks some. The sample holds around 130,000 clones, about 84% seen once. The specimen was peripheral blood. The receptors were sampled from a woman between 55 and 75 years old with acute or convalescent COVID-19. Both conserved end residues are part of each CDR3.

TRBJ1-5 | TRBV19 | CASSMEFLKGGVQHF
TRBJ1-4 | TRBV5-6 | CASSPQGSRTNEKLFF
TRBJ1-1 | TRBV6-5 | CASTEDRDLHWAFF
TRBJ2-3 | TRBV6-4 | CASSDSSGGLTDTQYF
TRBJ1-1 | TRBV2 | CASSWTVTEAFF
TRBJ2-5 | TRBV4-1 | CASSPLEQETQYF
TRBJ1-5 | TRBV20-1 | CSASRTDAYNQPQHF
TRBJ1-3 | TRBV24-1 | CAVQGTGNTIYF
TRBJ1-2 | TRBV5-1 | CASSLSESGIYGYTF
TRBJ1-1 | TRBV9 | CASSVYRGTEAFF
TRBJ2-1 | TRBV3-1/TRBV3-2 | CASSRSGGITNEQFF
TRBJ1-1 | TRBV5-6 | CASSFWGGTGTEAFF
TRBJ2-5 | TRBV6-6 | CASTRGGLQETQYF
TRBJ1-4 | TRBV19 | CASSIQQGATNEKLFF
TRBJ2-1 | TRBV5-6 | CASSLRDRVYNEQFF
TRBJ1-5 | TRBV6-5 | CAIQSGQSNQPQHF
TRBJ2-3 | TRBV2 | CASNPDLSTDTQYF
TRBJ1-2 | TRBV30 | CVSQGGSPNYGYTF
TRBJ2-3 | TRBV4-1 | CASSQVLASTDTQYF
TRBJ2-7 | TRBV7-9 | CASSLRGVPYEQYF
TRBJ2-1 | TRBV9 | CASSADGTVDYNEQFF
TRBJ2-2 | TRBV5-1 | CASSRTGEVTGELFF
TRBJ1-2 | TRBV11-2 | CASSLVEGIGYTF
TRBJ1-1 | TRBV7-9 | CASSFETGGAFF
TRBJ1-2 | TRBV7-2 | CASSNFNIGDYGYTF
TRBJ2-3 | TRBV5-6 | CASSLIRTGWDTDTQYF
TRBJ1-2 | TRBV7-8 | CASSRPPGQENYGYTF
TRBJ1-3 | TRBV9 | CASSVGFSSGNTIYF
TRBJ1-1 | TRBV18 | CASSPGRRQGGTEAFF
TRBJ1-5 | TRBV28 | CASSGDRKHNQPQHF
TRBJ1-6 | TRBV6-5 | CASRQGSLNSPLHF
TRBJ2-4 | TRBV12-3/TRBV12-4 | CASSFGEGLQYF
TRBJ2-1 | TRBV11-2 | CASSSGTSPINEQFF
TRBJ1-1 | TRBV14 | CASSRGQGPSMNTEAFF
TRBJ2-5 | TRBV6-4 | CAGRQPQYF
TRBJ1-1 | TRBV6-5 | CASTTDRGQAFF
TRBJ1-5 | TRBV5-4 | CASSLPTGNSNQPQHF
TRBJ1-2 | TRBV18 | CASSPSGDSNYGYTF